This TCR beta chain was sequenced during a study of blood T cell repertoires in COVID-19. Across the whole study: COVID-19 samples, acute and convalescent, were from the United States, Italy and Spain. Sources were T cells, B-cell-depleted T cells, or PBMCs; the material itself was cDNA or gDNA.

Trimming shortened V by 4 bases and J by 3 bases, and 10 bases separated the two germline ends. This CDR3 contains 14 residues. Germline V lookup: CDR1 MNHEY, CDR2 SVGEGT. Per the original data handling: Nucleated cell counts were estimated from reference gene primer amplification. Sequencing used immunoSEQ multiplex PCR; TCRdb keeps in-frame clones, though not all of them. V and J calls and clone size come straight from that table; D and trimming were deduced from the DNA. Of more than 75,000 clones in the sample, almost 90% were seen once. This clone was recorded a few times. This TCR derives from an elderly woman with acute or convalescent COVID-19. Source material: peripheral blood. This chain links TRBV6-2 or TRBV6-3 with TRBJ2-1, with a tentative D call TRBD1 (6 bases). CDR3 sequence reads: CASSSGAFYNEQFF. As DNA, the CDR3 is TGTGCCAGCAGTTCAGGGGCGTTCTACAATGAGCAGTTCTTC.